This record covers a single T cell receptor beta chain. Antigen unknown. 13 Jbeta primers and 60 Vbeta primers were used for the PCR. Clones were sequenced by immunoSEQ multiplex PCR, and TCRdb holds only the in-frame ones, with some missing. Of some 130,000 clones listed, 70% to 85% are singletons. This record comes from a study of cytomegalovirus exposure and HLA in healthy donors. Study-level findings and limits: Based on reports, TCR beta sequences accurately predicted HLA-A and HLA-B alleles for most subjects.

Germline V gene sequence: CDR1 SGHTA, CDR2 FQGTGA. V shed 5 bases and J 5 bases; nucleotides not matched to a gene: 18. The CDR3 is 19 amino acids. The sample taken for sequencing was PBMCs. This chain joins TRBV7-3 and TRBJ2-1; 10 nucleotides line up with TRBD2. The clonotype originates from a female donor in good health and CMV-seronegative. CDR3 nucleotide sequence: TGTGCCAGCAGCCCAACCGGACTAGCGGTCTCCGCCGCCAACAATGAGCAGTTCTTC. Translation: CASSPTGLAVSAANNEQFF. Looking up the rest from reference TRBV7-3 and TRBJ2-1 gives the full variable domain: GAGVSQTPSNKVTEKGKYVELRCDPISGHTALYWYRQSLGQGPEFLIYFQGTGAADDSGLPNDRFFAVRPEGSVSTLKIQRTERGDSAVYLCASSPTGLAVSAANNEQFFGPGTRLTVL.